This TCR beta chain was identified during a study of blood T cells in healthy people across ages. It was with a sample-barcoded 5' primer and a J-beta primer mix that a second PCR of roughly 7 to 12 cycles was run. At least 2.5 million CDR3-containing paired-end reads were obtained per sample. TCRdb reprocessed the 5' RACE reads with MiXCR, giving one entry per CDR3 protein. The sample has 1.5 million to 2 million distinct CDR3 sequences, roughly 28% seen once; the top ten hold 6.5% to 8.5%. This clonotype was found many times. V lost 6 bases, J lost 6 bases, and 9 bases stayed unmatched. CDR3 length equals 14 residues. Germline lookup yields CDR1 MNHEY and CDR2 SVGAGI.

This clonotype was sampled from a woman aged 25-40 years in good health. Specimen: blood. J is TRBJ2-7 and V is TRBV6-5; TRBD1 matches at 9 bases. Here the CDR3 DNA reads TGTGCCAGCAGCCAGGGACAGGGTGGCTCCGAGCAGTACTTC. It codes for CASSQGQGGSEQYF.